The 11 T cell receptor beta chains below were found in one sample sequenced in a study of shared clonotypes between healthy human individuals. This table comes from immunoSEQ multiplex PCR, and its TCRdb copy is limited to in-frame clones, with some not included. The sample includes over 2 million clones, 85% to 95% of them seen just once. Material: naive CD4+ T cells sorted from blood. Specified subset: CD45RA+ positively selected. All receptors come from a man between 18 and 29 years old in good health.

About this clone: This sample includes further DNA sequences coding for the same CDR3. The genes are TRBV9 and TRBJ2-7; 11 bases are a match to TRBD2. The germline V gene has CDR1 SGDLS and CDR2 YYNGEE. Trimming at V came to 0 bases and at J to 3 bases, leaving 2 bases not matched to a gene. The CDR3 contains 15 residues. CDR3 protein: CASSVATSGSYEQYF. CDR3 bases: TGTGCCAGCAGCGTAGCTACTAGCGGGAGCTACGAGCAGTACTTC.

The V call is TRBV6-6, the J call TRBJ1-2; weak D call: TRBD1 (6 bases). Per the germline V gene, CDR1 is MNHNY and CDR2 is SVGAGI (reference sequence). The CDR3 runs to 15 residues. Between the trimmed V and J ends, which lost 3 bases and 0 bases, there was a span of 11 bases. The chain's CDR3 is CASSYGGGTNYGYTF. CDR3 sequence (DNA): TGTGCCAGCAGTTATGGGGGGGGCACTAACTATGGCTACACCTTC.

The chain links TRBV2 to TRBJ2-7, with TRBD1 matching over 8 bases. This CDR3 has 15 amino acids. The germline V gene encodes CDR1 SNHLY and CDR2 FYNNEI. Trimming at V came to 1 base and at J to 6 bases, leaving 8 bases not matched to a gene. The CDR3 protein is CASSEGQGSFSEQYF. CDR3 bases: TGTGCCAGCAGTGAAGGACAGGGGTCGTTCAGCGAGCAGTACTTC.

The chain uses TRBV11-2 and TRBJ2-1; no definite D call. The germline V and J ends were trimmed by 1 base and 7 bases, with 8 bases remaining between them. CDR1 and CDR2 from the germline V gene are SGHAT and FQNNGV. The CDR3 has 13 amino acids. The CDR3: CASSLVKGNEQFF. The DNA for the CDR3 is TGTGCCAGCAGCTTAGTCAAGGGTAATGAGCAGTTCTTC.

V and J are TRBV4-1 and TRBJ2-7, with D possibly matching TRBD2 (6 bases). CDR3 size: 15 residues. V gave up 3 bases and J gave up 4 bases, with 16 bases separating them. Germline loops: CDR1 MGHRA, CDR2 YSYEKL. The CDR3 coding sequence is TGCGCCAGCAGCCACCCCGGGGCCGGGGGTTACGAGCAGTACTTC. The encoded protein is CASSHPGAGGYEQYF.

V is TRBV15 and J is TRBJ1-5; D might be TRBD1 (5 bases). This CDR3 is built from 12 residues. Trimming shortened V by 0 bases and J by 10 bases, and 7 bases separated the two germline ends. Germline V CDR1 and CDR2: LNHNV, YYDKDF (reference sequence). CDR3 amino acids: CATSRDQGPQHF. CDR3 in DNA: TGTGCCACCAGCAGAGATCAGGGTCCCCAGCATTTT. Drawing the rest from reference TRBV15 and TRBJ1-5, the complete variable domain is DAMVIQNPRYQVTQFGKPVTLSCSQTLNHNVMYWYQQKSSQAPKLLFHYYDKDFNNEADTPDNFQSRRPNTSFCFLDIRSPGLGDTAMYLCATSRDQGPQHFGDGTRLSIL.

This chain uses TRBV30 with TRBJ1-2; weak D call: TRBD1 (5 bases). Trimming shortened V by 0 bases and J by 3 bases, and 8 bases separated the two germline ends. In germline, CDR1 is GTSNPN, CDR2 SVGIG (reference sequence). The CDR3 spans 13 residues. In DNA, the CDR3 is TGTGCCTGGAGTGTGATGGGGGACTATGGCTACACCTTC. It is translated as CAWSVMGDYGYTF.

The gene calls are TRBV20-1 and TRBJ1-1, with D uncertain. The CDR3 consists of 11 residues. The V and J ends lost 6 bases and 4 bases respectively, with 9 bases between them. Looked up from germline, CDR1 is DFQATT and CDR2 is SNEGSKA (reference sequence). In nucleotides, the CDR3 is TGCAGTGCCGGACGGGCCACTGAAGCTTTCTTT. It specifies CSAGRATEAFF.

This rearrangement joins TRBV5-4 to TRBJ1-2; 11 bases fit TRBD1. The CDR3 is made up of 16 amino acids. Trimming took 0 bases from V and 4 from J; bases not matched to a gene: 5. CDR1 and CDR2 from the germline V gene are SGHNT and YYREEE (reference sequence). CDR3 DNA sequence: TGTGCCAGCAGCTTGGTCCGAGGGACAGGGGGCTATGGCTACACCTTC. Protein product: CASSLVRGTGGYGYTF.

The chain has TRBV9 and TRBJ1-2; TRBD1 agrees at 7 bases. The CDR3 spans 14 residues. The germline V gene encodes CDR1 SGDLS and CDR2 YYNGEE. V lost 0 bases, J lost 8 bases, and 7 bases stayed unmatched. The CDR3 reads CASSVVEGARGYTF. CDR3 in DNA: TGTGCCAGCAGCGTAGTCGAGGGGGCGAGAGGCTACACCTTC.

The CDR3 loop reads CASSPYGGPTYEQYF. CDR3 DNA: TGTGCCAGCAGCCCTTACGGGGGGCCAACCTACGAGCAGTACTTC. V is TRBV28 and J is TRBJ2-7; TRBD2 is a possible D gene (7 bases). Trimming removed 6 bases from V and 2 bases from J, with 17 bases in between. Per germline, CDR1 MDHEN and CDR2 SYDVKM. The CDR3 totals 15 residues. Complete variable domain (other parts from reference TRBV28 and TRBJ2-7): DVKVTQSSRYLVKRTGEKVFLECVQDMDHENMFWYRQDPGLGLRLIYFSYDVKMKEKGDIPEGYSVSREKKERFSLILESASTNQTSMYLCASSPYGGPTYEQYFGPGTRLTVT.